This TCR beta chain originates from a study of T cells in women clearing cervical HPV infection. Across the study: Blood came at first lesion visit for cases, post-clearance for controls.

Dot-blot hybridization genotyped cervical HPV amplified with MY09/MY11 PCR. This table comes from immunoSEQ multiplex PCR, and its TCRdb copy is limited to in-frame clones, with some not included. In all, the sample yields some 24,000 clones. Points from the study as a whole: Cases carried less TRBV6-7 than controls: 0.11% versus 0.16%.

Germline V gene data show CDR1 as SEHNR and CDR2 as FQNEAQ (reference sequence). There are 15 residues in the CDR3. V lost 6 bases, J lost 9 bases, and 6 bases stayed unmatched. In regard to this clone: Its specificity is unknown. The sequence runs out 3 residues before the end of the CDR3; the remainder is reconstructed from the germline J gene.

The TCR originated in a woman aged 18-70 years with a cervical HPV16 infection that either progressed to CIN3+ or cleared (not recorded which). Material: blood buffy coat. This chain connects TRBV7-9 to TRBJ2-1; 15 bases fit TRBD2. The sequenced part of the CDR3 DNA is TGTGCCAGCAGACCTGGACTAGCGGGAGGGGGTGAG. This translates into CASRPGLAGGGE. The full CDR3 is CASRPGLAGGGEQFF.